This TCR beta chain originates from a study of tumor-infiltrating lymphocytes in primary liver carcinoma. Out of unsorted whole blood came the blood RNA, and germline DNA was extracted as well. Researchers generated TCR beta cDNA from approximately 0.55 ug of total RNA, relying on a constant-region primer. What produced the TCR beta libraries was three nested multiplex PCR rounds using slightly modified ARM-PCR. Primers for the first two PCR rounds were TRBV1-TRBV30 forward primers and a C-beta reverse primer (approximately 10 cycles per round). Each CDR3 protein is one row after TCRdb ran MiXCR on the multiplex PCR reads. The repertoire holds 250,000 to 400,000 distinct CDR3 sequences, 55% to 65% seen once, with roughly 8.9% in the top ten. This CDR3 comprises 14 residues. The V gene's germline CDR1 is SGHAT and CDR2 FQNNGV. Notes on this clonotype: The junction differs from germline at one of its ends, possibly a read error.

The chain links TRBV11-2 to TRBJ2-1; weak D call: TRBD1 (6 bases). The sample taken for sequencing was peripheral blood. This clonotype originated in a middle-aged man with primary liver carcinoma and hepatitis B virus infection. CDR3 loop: CVSSLSSQGHEQFF. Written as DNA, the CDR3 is TGTGTCAGCAGCTTGTCTAGCCAGGGGCATGAGCAGTTCTTC.